Below are 18 T cell receptor beta chains sequenced from a single sample in a study of blood T cell repertoires in COVID-19. Sequencing used immunoSEQ multiplex PCR; TCRdb keeps in-frame clones, though not all of them. The data show around 260,000 clones, 80% to 95% seen once. The specimen was PBMCs or T cells enriched from blood (not recorded which). These TCRs come from a woman aged 25-40 years who had recovered from COVID-19.

The chain couples TRBV5-4 to TRBJ2-1, with 8 nucleotides matching TRBD2. After removal of 1 base from V and 6 bases from J, the junction contained 6 bases not matched to a gene. Germline V gene data show CDR1 as SGHNT and CDR2 as YYREEE (reference sequence). The CDR3 totals 15 residues. The CDR3 region is CASSLTGGPLNEQFF. In nucleotides, the CDR3 is TGTGCCAGCAGCTTGACGGGAGGGCCACTCAATGAGCAGTTCTTC.

This rearrangement joins TRBV12-3 or TRBV12-4 to TRBJ1-2, with D tentatively TRBD1 (5 bases). V was shortened by 5 bases and J by 2 bases, with 9 bases between the two germline ends. This CDR3 contains 13 residues. The CDR3 DNA sequence: TGTGCCAGCAGTACGACAGCAAACTATGGCTACACCTTC. Residues: CASSTTANYGYTF.

This clone was detected once. The V call is TRBV7-2, the J call TRBJ2-4; D unclear. The V and J ends lost 0 bases and 0 bases respectively, with 24 bases between them. CDR3 length: 21 amino acids. Germline V gives CDR1 SGHTA, CDR2 FQGNSA. CDR3 sequence (DNA): TGTGCCAGCAGCTTAGCCCTCGATCCATTAGACACGTTCCTAGCCAAAAACATTCAGTACTTC. Protein product: CASSLALDPLDTFLAKNIQYF.

CDR3 loop: CSAVLAEREEQYF. In DNA, the CDR3 is TGCAGCGCCGTGCTAGCGGAAAGAGAGGAGCAGTACTTC. V and J are TRBV29-1 and TRBJ2-7; 7 bases are shared with TRBD2. From germline, CDR1 is SQVTM and CDR2 ANQGSEA. Trimming cost V 7 bases and J 7 bases; bases outside gene matches: 13. CDR3 length equals 13 residues.

The chain recombines TRBV11-2 with TRBJ2-1, with TRBD2 matching 11 bases. Germline loops: CDR1 SGHAT, CDR2 FQNNGV. The V gene end was trimmed by 5 bases and the J gene end by 9 bases; junction bases not matched to a gene: 3. CDR3 length equals 13 residues. The CDR3 reads CASSKGLAVEQFF. Here the CDR3 DNA reads TGTGCCAGCAGCAAGGGACTAGCGGTTGAGCAGTTCTTC.

J is TRBJ2-2 and V is TRBV24-1; D is ambiguous. The germline CDR1 and CDR2 sequences are KGHDR and SFDVKD. The CDR3 contains 14 residues. V lost 1 base and J lost 8, with 10 bases in between. The CDR3 is CATSDFGQTGELFF. In DNA form, the CDR3 reads TGTGCCACCAGTGATTTCGGCCAGACAGGGGAGCTGTTTTTT.

In this sample, this clone turned up a few times. The gene calls are TRBV5-4 and TRBJ1-3; the D is unclear. CDR1 and CDR2 from the germline V gene are SGHNT and YYREEE (reference sequence). The CDR3 covers 16 residues. Deletions cut 4 bases from V and 0 bases from J, with 14 bases between. The CDR3 loop is CASSVGGKSSGNTIYF. The CDR3 bases are TGTGCCAGCAGCGTGGGAGGGAAGAGCTCTGGAAACACCATATATTTT.

This clone has only one observation. The chain joins TRBV6-2 or TRBV6-3 to TRBJ2-1; no clear D gene. The CDR3 runs to 12 residues. Germline loops: CDR1 MNHEY, CDR2 SVGEGT. Deletions cut 5 bases from V and 6 bases from J, with 8 bases between. The CDR3: CASSNPSNEQFF. CDR3 nucleotides: TGTGCCAGCAGTAACCCCAGCAATGAGCAGTTCTTC.

This clone was observed a single time. The V and J genes are TRBV5-4 and TRBJ1-1; D is perhaps TRBD1 (5 bases). Trimming shortened V by 7 bases and J by 0 bases, and 16 bases separated the two germline ends. The CDR3 has 15 amino acids. Germline V gives CDR1 SGHNT, CDR2 YYREEE (reference sequence). The DNA of the CDR3 is TGTGCCAGCGGCTACCCCGACAGATTGAACACTGAAGCTTTCTTT. Encoded protein: CASGYPDRLNTEAFF.

In its sample, this clone was seen once. The CDR3 DNA follows: TGTGCCAGCAGCGACTCGACAGGGGCGTCACTACATGAGCAGTTCTTC. It encodes CASSDSTGASLHEQFF. V usage is TRBV7-9 and J usage is TRBJ2-1, with TRBD1 identical over 8 bases. The CDR3 length is 16 residues. Per the germline V gene, CDR1 is SEHNR and CDR2 is FQNEAQ (reference sequence). The ends lost 5 bases at V and 8 bases at J; junction bases unmatched: 14. Together with reference TRBV7-9 and TRBJ2-1, the CDR3 gives the full variable domain: DTGVSQNPRHKITKRGQNVTFRCDPISEHNRLYWYRQTLGQGPEFLTYFQNEAQLEKSRLLSDRFSAERPKGSFSTLEIQRTEQGDSAMYLCASSDSTGASLHEQFFGPGTRLTVL.

The chain combines TRBV6-5 with TRBJ1-1; D call uncertain. Germline CDR1 reads MNHEY; CDR2 reads SVGAGI. The CDR3 is 13 amino acids. V was clipped by 5 bases and J by 0 bases, with 7 bases between them. The CDR3 sequence: CASSRELNTEAFF. CDR3 sequence (DNA): TGTGCCAGCAGTCGGGAGCTGAACACTGAAGCTTTCTTT.

This sequence joins TRBV24-1 and TRBJ1-1; D unclear. V was shortened by 12 bases and J by 4 bases, with 14 bases between the two germline ends. Germline V gives CDR1 KGHDR, CDR2 SFDVKD. This CDR3 is 12 amino acids long. In DNA, the CDR3 is TGTGCCTCTTCAAGAGGTCCCACTGAAGCTTTCTTT. As protein: CASSRGPTEAFF.

This chain uses TRBV11-2 with TRBJ2-3; no firm D call. V was trimmed by 1 base and J by 1 base, leaving 6 bases between them. Germline V gene data show CDR1 as SGHAT and CDR2 as FQNNGV. This CDR3 comprises 14 residues. CDR3 region: CASSLVPGTDTQYF. CDR3 bases: TGTGCCAGCAGCTTAGTCCCCGGCACAGATACGCAGTATTTT. Drawing the rest from reference TRBV11-2 and TRBJ2-3, the complete variable domain is EAGVAQSPRYKIIEKRQSVAFWCNPISGHATLYWYQQILGQGPKLLIQFQNNGVVDDSQLPKDRFSAERLKGVDSTLKIQPAKLEDSAVYLCASSLVPGTDTQYFGPGTRLTVL.

V gene TRBV6-5 combines with J gene TRBJ1-6; TRBD1 matches 9 bases. The CDR3 is 15 amino acids. V shed 7 bases, J shed 9 bases, and the junction held 10 bases outside the gene matches. Germline V CDR1 and CDR2: MNHEY, SVGAGI. The CDR3 DNA follows: TGTGCCAGCACCCCCGGGACAGGGTTTACTTCACCCCTCCACTTT. Translating gives CASTPGTGFTSPLHF.

V usage is TRBV24-1 and J usage is TRBJ2-2; 8 bases align to TRBD1. Looked up from germline, CDR1 is KGHDR and CDR2 is SFDVKD. Unmatched junction bases numbered 9, after V lost 3 bases and J lost 7 bases. The CDR3 length is 16 residues. CDR3 amino acids: CATSDAHRGFGGELFF. CDR3 bases: TGTGCCACCAGTGATGCCCACAGGGGGTTCGGCGGGGAGCTGTTTTTT.

The rearrangement uses TRBV29-1 and TRBJ1-6; TRBD1 is a possible D gene (5 bases). V was pared by 6 bases and J by 7 bases, with 19 bases between. Germline-derived CDR1 and CDR2 are SQVTM and ANQGSEA. CDR3 length: 15 residues. The chain's CDR3 is CSVTDGPDRNSPLHF. CDR3 sequence (DNA): TGCAGCGTGACAGATGGTCCCGATCGGAATTCACCCCTCCACTTT.

The V gene is TRBV5-1, the J gene TRBJ1-4; a weak D match, TRBD1 (5 bases). The CDR3 spans 12 residues. The germline gives CDR1 SGHRS, CDR2 YFSETQ. The V end was cut by 4 bases, the J end by 7 bases, with 8 bases between. For the CDR3, the DNA is TGCGCCAGCAGCGCCGACAGTGAAAAACTGTTTTTT. As protein: CASSADSEKLFF.

The rearrangement links TRBV6-5 to TRBJ1-2; 8 bases line up with TRBD1. V shed 2 bases, J shed 4 bases, and the junction held 6 bases outside the gene matches. Germline CDR1 is MNHEY and CDR2 is SVGAGI. The CDR3 has 15 amino acids. In DNA form, the CDR3 reads TGTGCCAGCAGTTACACCCCGGACAGGGCCTATGGCTACACCTTC. This encodes CASSYTPDRAYGYTF.